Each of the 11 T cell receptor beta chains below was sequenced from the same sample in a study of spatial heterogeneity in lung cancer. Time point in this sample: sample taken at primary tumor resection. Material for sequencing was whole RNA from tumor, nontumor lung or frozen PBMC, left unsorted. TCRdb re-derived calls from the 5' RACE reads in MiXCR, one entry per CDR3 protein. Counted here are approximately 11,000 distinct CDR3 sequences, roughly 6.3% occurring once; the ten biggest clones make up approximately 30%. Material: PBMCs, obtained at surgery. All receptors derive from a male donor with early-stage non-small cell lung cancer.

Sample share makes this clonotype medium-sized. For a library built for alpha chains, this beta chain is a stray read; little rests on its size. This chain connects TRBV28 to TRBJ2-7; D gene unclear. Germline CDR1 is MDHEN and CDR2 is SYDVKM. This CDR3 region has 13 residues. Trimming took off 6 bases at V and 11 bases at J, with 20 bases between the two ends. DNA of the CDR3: TGTGCCAGCAGCTATGGACCTATTGGGAAGGAGTACTTC. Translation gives CASSYGPIGKEYF.

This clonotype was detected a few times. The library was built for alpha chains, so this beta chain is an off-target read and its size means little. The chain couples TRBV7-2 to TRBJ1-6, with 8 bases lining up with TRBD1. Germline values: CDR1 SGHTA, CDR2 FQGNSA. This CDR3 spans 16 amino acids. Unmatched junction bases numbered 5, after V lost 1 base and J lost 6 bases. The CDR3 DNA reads TGTGCCAGCAGCTTAGATTGGACAGGGACTAATTCACCCCTCCACTTT. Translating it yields CASSLDWTGTNSPLHF.

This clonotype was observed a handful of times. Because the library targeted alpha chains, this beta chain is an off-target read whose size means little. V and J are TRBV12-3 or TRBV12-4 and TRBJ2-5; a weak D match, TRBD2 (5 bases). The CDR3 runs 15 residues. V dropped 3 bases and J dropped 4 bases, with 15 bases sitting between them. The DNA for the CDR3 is TGTGCCAGCAGTTTTGAAGCGTCGGGAAGAGAGACCCAGTACTTC. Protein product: CASSFEASGRETQYF.

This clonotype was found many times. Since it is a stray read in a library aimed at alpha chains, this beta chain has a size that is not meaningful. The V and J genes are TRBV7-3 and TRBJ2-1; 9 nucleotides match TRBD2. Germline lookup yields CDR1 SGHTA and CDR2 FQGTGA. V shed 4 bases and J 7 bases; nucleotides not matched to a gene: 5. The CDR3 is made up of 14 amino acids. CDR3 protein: CASSYSGGGNEQFF. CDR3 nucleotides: TGTGCCAGCAGCTATAGCGGGGGCGGGAATGAGCAGTTCTTC.

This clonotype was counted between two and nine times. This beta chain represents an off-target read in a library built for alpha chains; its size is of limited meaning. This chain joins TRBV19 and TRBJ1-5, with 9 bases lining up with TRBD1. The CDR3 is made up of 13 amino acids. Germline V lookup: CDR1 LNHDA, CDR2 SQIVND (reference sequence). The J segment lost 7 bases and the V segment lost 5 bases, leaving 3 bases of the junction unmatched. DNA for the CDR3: TGTGCCAGTAGTGGGGACAGGGCCCAGCCCCAGCATTTT. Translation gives CASSGDRAQPQHF.

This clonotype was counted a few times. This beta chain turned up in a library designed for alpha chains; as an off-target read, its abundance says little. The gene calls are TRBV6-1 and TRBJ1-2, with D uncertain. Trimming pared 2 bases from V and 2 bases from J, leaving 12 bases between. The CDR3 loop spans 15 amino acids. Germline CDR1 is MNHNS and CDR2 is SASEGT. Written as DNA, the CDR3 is TGTGCCAGCAGTGAACTGTGGACCTCGAACTATGGCTACACCTTC. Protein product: CASSELWTSNYGYTF.

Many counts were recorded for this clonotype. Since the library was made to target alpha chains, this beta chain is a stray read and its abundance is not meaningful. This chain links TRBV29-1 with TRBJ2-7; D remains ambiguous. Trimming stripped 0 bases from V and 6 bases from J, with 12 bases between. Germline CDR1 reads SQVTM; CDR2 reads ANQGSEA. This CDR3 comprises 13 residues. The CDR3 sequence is CSVEDRTGPEQYF. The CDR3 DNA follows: TGCAGCGTTGAAGATCGAACGGGTCCCGAGCAGTACTTC.

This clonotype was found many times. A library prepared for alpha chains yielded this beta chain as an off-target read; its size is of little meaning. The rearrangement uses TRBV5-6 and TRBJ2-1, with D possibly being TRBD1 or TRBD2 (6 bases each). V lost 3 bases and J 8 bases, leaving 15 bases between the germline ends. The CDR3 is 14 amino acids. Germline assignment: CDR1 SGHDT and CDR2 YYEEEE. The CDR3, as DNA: TGTGCCAGCAGCTATGGGGGGCCTGTTGATGAGCAGTTCTTC. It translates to CASSYGGPVDEQFF.

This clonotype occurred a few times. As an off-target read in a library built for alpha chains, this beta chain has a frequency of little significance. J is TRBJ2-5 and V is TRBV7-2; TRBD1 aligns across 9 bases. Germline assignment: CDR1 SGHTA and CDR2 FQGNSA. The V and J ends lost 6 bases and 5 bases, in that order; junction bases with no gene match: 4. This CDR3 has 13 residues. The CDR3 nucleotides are TGTGCCAGCAGTCGGGACAGGGAGGAGACCCAGTACTTC. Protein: CASSRDREETQYF.

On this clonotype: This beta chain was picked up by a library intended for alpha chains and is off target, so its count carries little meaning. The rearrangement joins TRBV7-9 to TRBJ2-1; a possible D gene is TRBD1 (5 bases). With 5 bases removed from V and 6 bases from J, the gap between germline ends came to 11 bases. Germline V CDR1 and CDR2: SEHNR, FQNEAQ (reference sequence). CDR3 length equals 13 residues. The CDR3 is CASSAPGRNEQFF. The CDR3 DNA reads TGTGCCAGCAGCGCCCCAGGGCGCAATGAGCAGTTCTTC. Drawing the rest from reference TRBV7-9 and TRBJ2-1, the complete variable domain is DTGVSQNPRHKITKRGQNVTFRCDPISEHNRLYWYRQTLGQGPEFLTYFQNEAQLEKSRLLSDRFSAERPKGSFSTLEIQRTEQGDSAMYLCASSAPGRNEQFFGPGTRLTVL.

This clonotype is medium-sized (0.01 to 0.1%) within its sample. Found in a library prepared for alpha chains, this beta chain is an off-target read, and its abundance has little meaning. CDR3 loop: CASSDRDTGELFF. The DNA for the CDR3 is TGTGCCAGCAGTGACAGGGACACCGGGGAGCTGTTTTTT. The chain combines TRBV6-4 with TRBJ2-2; no firm D call. The germline V gene encodes CDR1 MRHNA and CDR2 SNTAGT. Trimming shortened V by 2 bases and J by 3 bases, and 4 bases separated the two germline ends. The CDR3 contains 13 residues.